The source of this TCR beta chain is a study of brain T cells in children with intractable seizures. TCRdb keeps only in-frame clones here, not all; method: immunoSEQ multiplex PCR. Seen here are 340,000 or so clones, over 90% observed once, and the top ten hold approximately 5%. Time point noted: blood from clinic visit 5 months post-surgery; TSC patient then seizure free. Trimming took 4 bases from V and 5 from J; bases not matched to a gene: 7. Germline V gene lookup returns CDR1 SGDLS and CDR2 YYNGEE. The CDR3 has 17 amino acids. V usage is TRBV9 and J usage is TRBJ2-1, with 15 bases fitting TRBD2. The sequences come from peripheral blood, collected approximately 5 months after surgery. The clonotype was recovered from a boy younger than two with tuberous sclerosis and intractable seizures. The CDR3 sequence: CASSHGLAGGWDNEQFF. The CDR3 DNA reads as TGTGCCAGCAGCCATGGACTAGCGGGAGGGTGGGACAATGAGCAGTTCTTC.